These 32 T cell receptor beta chains were all obtained from the same sample, sequenced in a study of shared clonotypes between healthy human individuals (TCRdb year 2020). The library was generated by the immunoSEQ multiplex PCR assay. The table comes from immuneACCESS by way of TCRdb, which keeps in-frame sequences with V and J called. Part of the clones is missing from these tables; in studies checked, under half for an unresolved V gene and the rest for unknown reasons. In all, the sample holds more than 1 million clones, and approximately 80% of those were seen once. Clones ranked in the top ten supply approximately 0.5% of the sample. The sequenced sample was memory CD4+ T cells from PBMCs. What this sample's cell subset or site label stands for: CD45RA-negative fraction. The source of these receptors is a young man in good health. Some clones in this sample may be carry-over from other donors' samples.

This clone was found a few times. The V and J genes are TRBV6-8 and TRBJ2-2, with D tentatively TRBD1 (6 bases). V lost 5 bases, J lost 4 bases, and 11 bases lay in between. The germline V gene has CDR1 MNHGY and CDR2 SAAAGT. The CDR3 has 14 amino acids. The CDR3: CASSQDRPTGELFF. The CDR3 nucleotides are TGTGCCAGCAGTCAGGACAGACCCACCGGGGAGCTGTTTTTT.

As concerns this clone: The same CDR3 is also encoded by other DNA sequences in this sample. This chain connects TRBV5-1 to TRBJ2-3, with D possibly matching TRBD1 (6 bases). Germline assignment: CDR1 SGHRS and CDR2 YFSETQ. CDR3 size: 15 residues. V dropped 2 bases and J dropped 0 bases, with 10 bases sitting between them. The CDR3 DNA is TGCGCCAGCAGCTTTTCAGGGGTTAGCACAGATACGCAGTATTTT. Encoded protein: CASSFSGVSTDTQYF. Full variable domain (rest looked up from reference TRBV5-1 and TRBJ2-3): KAGVTQTPRYLIKTRGQQVTLSCSPISGHRSVSWYQQTPGQGLQFLFEYFSETQRNKGNFPGRFSGRQFSNSRSEMNVSTLELGDSALYLCASSFSGVSTDTQYFGPGTRLTVL.

This chain uses TRBV28 with TRBJ2-6; no reliable D call. Per the germline V gene, CDR1 is MDHEN and CDR2 is SYDVKM. The V and J ends lost 0 bases and 1 base respectively, with 4 bases between them. The CDR3 has 15 amino acids. CDR3 region: CASSLWQSGANVLTF. The CDR3 DNA reads as TGTGCCAGCAGTTTATGGCAATCTGGGGCCAACGTCCTGACTTTC.

The genes are TRBV30 and TRBJ2-5; D may match TRBD1 or TRBD2 (6 bases each). V lost 4 bases to trimming and J lost 6 bases, with 15 bases between them. The germline V gene encodes CDR1 GTSNPN and CDR2 SVGIG (reference sequence). The CDR3 contains 13 residues. CDR3 in DNA: TGTGCCTGGACCCCTGGAGGGGGGAAGACCCAGTACTTC. Its protein product is CAWTPGGGKTQYF.

The CDR3 DNA reads TGTGCCAGCCGAGACAGGGGAACAGGGTACACTGAAGCTTTCTTT. This gives the protein CASRDRGTGYTEAFF. The rearrangement links TRBV25-1 to TRBJ1-1, with TRBD1 matching over 8 bases. CDR1 is MGHDK and CDR2 is SYGVNS in the germline V gene. V was clipped by 8 bases and J by 3 bases; unmatched bases: 11. This CDR3 is 15 amino acids long.

The chain couples TRBV2 to TRBJ2-7, with D unresolved. This CDR3 is built from 14 residues. Germline assignment: CDR1 SNHLY and CDR2 FYNNEI. The V and J ends lost 4 bases and 2 bases respectively, with 12 bases between them. The CDR3 loop is CASSAGWAAYEQYF. The CDR3 nucleotides read TGTGCCAGCAGTGCTGGCTGGGCCGCCTACGAGCAGTACTTC.

About this clone: The same CDR3 can be traced to other DNA sequences in this sample. The V call is TRBV6-5, the J call TRBJ2-1; D uncertain. The CDR3 runs 11 residues. Between the trimmed V and J ends, which lost 4 bases and 6 bases, there was a span of 4 bases. Germline values: CDR1 MNHEY, CDR2 SVGAGI. The CDR3 is CASSSSNEQFF. In DNA, the CDR3 is TGTGCCAGCAGTTCTAGCAATGAGCAGTTCTTC.

This clone has a single count. The V gene is TRBV6-6, the J gene TRBJ2-1; D possibly corresponds to TRBD2 (7 bases). This CDR3 is built from 13 residues. Trimming pared 9 bases from V and 5 bases from J, leaving 14 bases between. Looked up from germline, CDR1 is MNHNY and CDR2 is SVGAGI (reference sequence). CDR3 amino acids: CASWGGAHNEQFF. Here the CDR3 DNA reads TGTGCCAGTTGGGGGGGCGCACACAATGAGCAGTTCTTC.

The V gene is TRBV6-6, the J gene TRBJ1-2; D is undetermined. This CDR3 has 13 residues. Per germline, CDR1 MNHNY and CDR2 SVGAGI (reference sequence). Trimming shortened V by 7 bases and J by 2 bases, and 11 bases separated the two germline ends. CDR3 sequence reads: CASKLDGNYGYTF. In DNA form, the CDR3 reads TGTGCCAGCAAGCTGGACGGCAACTATGGCTACACCTTC.

The chain has TRBV7-9 and TRBJ2-5; 10 bases line up with TRBD2. The CDR3 is 17 residues long. Germline CDR1 is SEHNR and CDR2 is FQNEAQ (reference sequence). Trimming cost V 1 base and J 1 base; bases outside gene matches: 6. DNA for the CDR3: TGTGCCAGCAGCTTAGGTCTAGCGGGAGACCTCCAAGAGACCCAGTACTTC. As protein: CASSLGLAGDLQETQYF.

For this clone: Other DNA sequences from this sample encode an identical CDR3 as well. The rearrangement joins TRBV4-3 to TRBJ1-2, with a weak D call TRBD1 (6 bases). Germline V gene lookup returns CDR1 LGHNA and CDR2 YSLEER. The CDR3 is 14 amino acids. Trimming removed 1 base at V and 0 bases at J, with 6 bases between. Here the CDR3 reads CASSQGTANYGYTF. CDR3 bases: TGCGCCAGCAGCCAAGGGACAGCTAACTATGGCTACACCTTC.

This clone occurred many times. The gene calls are TRBV4-3 and TRBJ2-3; 12 bases align to TRBD2. The CDR3 sequence is 17 residues long. V lost 0 bases and J lost 4; bases outside the gene matches: 5. Germline assignment: CDR1 LGHNA and CDR2 YSLEER. The CDR3 loop reads CASSQDSGLAGSDTQYF. In DNA, the CDR3 is TGCGCCAGCAGCCAAGATAGCGGACTAGCGGGATCAGATACGCAGTATTTT.

The table lists this clone with a count of one. The V and J genes are TRBV15 and TRBJ2-7, with D maybe TRBD1 (7 bases). The CDR3 is made up of 18 amino acids. The V end was cut by 5 bases, the J end by 0 bases, with 23 bases between. The germline V gene encodes CDR1 LNHNV and CDR2 YYDKDF (reference sequence). The CDR3: CATSLGQRIAARSYEQYF. The CDR3 DNA is TGTGCCACCAGCCTGGGACAGAGAATAGCGGCCCGCTCCTACGAGCAGTACTTC.

The chain has TRBV29-1 and TRBJ2-2; TRBD1 is a possible D gene (6 bases). V shed 6 bases and J shed 3 bases, with 20 bases lying between them. The germline V gene has CDR1 SQVTM and CDR2 ANQGSEA. CDR3 length equals 16 residues. The CDR3 nucleotides are TGCAGCGTGGGCCCCCTGGGGGCGCTGGACACCGGGGAGCTGTTTTTT. Amino acid sequence: CSVGPLGALDTGELFF.

The chain employs TRBV4-1 and TRBJ2-7; the match to TRBD2 covers 13 bases. The V gene's germline CDR1 is MGHRA and CDR2 YSYEKL. The trim removed 4 bases at V and 2 bases at J, leaving 5 bases unmatched. The CDR3 sequence is 16 residues long. The CDR3 reads CASSPGLAGAPYEQYF. The CDR3 DNA reads TGCGCCAGCAGCCCTGGACTAGCGGGGGCCCCCTACGAGCAGTACTTC.

This chain links TRBV28 with TRBJ1-4; D perhaps matches TRBD1 (6 bases). The CDR3 is 17 amino acids. V dropped 3 bases and J dropped 0 bases, with 14 bases sitting between them. Germline CDR1 MDHEN, CDR2 SYDVKM. The CDR3 here is CASSFLPRGATNEKLFF. The DNA for the CDR3 is TGTGCCAGCAGTTTCCTTCCCAGGGGCGCAACTAATGAAAAACTGTTTTTT.

This clone appeared a single time. The chain has TRBV5-1 and TRBJ2-5; 9 bases are a match to TRBD1. The V segment lost 0 bases and the J segment 0 bases; nucleotides outside the gene matches: 3. There are 16 residues in the CDR3. In germline, CDR1 is SGHRS, CDR2 YFSETQ. The CDR3 spells CASSLEGTGNQETQYF. The CDR3 coding sequence is TGCGCCAGCAGCTTGGAAGGGACAGGGAACCAAGAGACCCAGTACTTC.

Only a few counts were recorded for this clone. This chain links TRBV21-1 with TRBJ1-3. TRBV21-1 is flagged as a pseudogene. The CDR3 has 16 residues. The CDR3 loop is CASRRFVQHARNTIYF. The CDR3 DNA is TGTGCCAGCAGGAGGTTCGTACAACACGCACGAAACACCATATATTTT.

The rearrangement links TRBV7-2 to TRBJ1-6, with no clear D. The CDR3 totals 15 residues. With 5 bases removed from V and 18 bases from J, the gap between germline ends came to 26 bases. CDR1 SGHTA and CDR2 FQGNSA come from the germline V gene. CDR3 DNA sequence: TGTGCCAGCAGCCCACGGACTCCCCGGGCCCTGGTGGCCCACTTT. Protein sequence: CASSPRTPRALVAHF.

In regard to this clone: The junction departs from germline at one end; a sequencing error may be responsible. The chain couples TRBV28 to TRBJ2-1, with D tentatively TRBD2 (6 bases). Germline loops: CDR1 MDHEN, CDR2 SYDVKM. This CDR3 spans 15 amino acids. The CDR3 region is CASSFIGSSSNEQFF. DNA of the CDR3: TGTGCCAGCAGTTTCATCGGGAGCTCCTCCAATGAGCAGTTCTTC. Combining the CDR3 with reference TRBV28 and TRBJ2-1 gives the whole variable domain DVKVTQSSRYLVKRTGEKVFLECVQDMDHENMFWYRQDPGLGLRLIYFSYDVKMKEKGDIPEGYSVSREKKERFSLILESASTNQTSMYLCASSFIGSSSNEQFFGPGTRLTVL.

This chain joins TRBV6-9 and TRBJ2-2; D gene ambiguous. The CDR3 runs to 16 residues. Per germline, CDR1 MNHGY and CDR2 SVAAGI. V was clipped by 4 bases and J by 7 bases, with 19 bases between them. CDR3 DNA: TGTGCCAGCAGTTCCACACCTATCGGACCCGGCGGGGAGCTGTTTTTT. Protein product: CASSSTPIGPGGELFF.

The gene calls are TRBV11-2 and TRBJ2-1; D is unclear. V was trimmed by 5 bases and J by 3 bases, leaving 11 bases between them. The CDR3 spans 14 residues. In germline, CDR1 is SGHAT, CDR2 FQNNGV. The CDR3 DNA reads TGTGCCAGCAGCGCGTCTAGGGTCTACAATGAGCAGTTCTTC. Translation gives CASSASRVYNEQFF.

This chain connects TRBV28 to TRBJ1-5, with D unresolved. The CDR3 has 16 amino acids. V lost 3 bases to trimming and J lost 0 bases, with 12 bases between them. Germline assignment: CDR1 MDHEN and CDR2 SYDVKM. The CDR3 spells CASSLRQSYSNQPQHF. CDR3 DNA: TGTGCCAGCAGTTTGAGGCAGAGCTATAGCAATCAGCCCCAGCATTTT.

This clone showed up just once. The chain carries TRBV6-1 and TRBJ2-7, with D perhaps TRBD2 (5 bases). CDR1 is MNHNS and CDR2 is SASEGT in the germline V gene. CDR3 length: 11 amino acids. Trimming left V 8 bases short and J 3 bases short, with 8 bases between. Written as DNA, the CDR3 is TGTGCCAGCGGACTCTTCTACGAGCAGTACTTC. It yields the protein CASGLFYEQYF.

This clone was detected a few times. This chain joins TRBV6-6 and TRBJ1-1; D call uncertain. The length of the CDR3 is 15 residues. Looked up from germline, CDR1 is MNHNY and CDR2 is SVGAGI (reference sequence). V lost 1 base, J lost 0 bases, and 9 bases lay in between. CDR3 bases: TGTGCCAGCAGTTACTTTGGACTTTTGAACACTGAAGCTTTCTTT. It is translated as CASSYFGLLNTEAFF.

The chain couples TRBV28 to TRBJ2-7; the match to TRBD2 covers 7 bases. CDR1 and CDR2 from the germline V gene are MDHEN and SYDVKM. This CDR3 region has 15 residues. Trimming took 6 bases from V and 2 from J; bases not matched to a gene: 10. The CDR3 bases are TGTGCCAGCAGGACCGCCGGGACTACTGCCTACGAGCAGTACTTC. It encodes CASRTAGTTAYEQYF.

The chain recombines TRBV9 with TRBJ1-4, with D uncertain. The CDR3 totals 17 residues. V shed 0 bases and J shed 2 bases, with 14 bases lying between them. The germline V gene encodes CDR1 SGDLS and CDR2 YYNGEE. This CDR3 is CASSVGGLLNTNEKLFF. CDR3 in DNA: TGTGCCAGCAGCGTAGGAGGCCTGTTAAACACTAATGAAAAACTGTTTTTT.

A few counts support this clone. V and J are TRBV10-3 and TRBJ2-2, with TRBD1 matching over 7 bases. The CDR3 extends over 14 amino acids. Germline lookup yields CDR1 ENHRY and CDR2 SYGVKD. The V segment lost 6 bases and the J segment 6 bases; nucleotides outside the gene matches: 7. Written as DNA, the CDR3 is TGTGCCATCAGCTTTCTCACAGGGGCCGGGGAGCTGTTTTTT. Protein sequence: CAISFLTGAGELFF.

This chain joins TRBV7-3 and TRBJ2-5; 12 positions agree with TRBD2. The CDR3 is made up of 15 amino acids. The germline V gene has CDR1 SGHTA and CDR2 FQGTGA. J was trimmed by 8 bases and V by 5 bases; bases with no gene match: 9. For the CDR3, the DNA is TGTGCCAGCAGCGTACGGACTAGCGGGGACCAAACCCAGTACTTC. Translation: CASSVRTSGDQTQYF.

This clone was recorded a few times. The rearrangement uses TRBV4-2 and TRBJ2-7; 11 bases map to TRBD1. The J segment lost 2 bases and the V segment lost 3 bases, leaving 15 bases of the junction unmatched. The length of the CDR3 is 19 residues. Per the germline V gene, CDR1 is LGHNA and CDR2 is YNFKEQ. CDR3 loop: CASSQPLSWTGGRTYEQYF. CDR3 bases: TGTGCCAGCAGCCAGCCCCTGTCTTGGACAGGGGGCCGTACCTACGAGCAGTACTTC.

V is TRBV10-3 and J is TRBJ2-3; 7 nucleotides match TRBD2. The CDR3 consists of 15 residues. Germline CDR1 reads ENHRY; CDR2 reads SYGVKD. V gave up 6 bases and J gave up 1 base; unmatched junction bases: 7. The CDR3, as DNA: TGTGCCATCAGGAGGGCGGGAGCACGCACAGATACGCAGTATTTT. This translates into CAIRRAGARTDTQYF.

The chain carries TRBV4-2 and TRBJ2-2; D may be TRBD2 (7 bases). The germline gives CDR1 LGHNA, CDR2 YNFKEQ. V lost 0 bases to trimming and J lost 3 bases, with 14 bases between them. The CDR3 contains 17 residues. The CDR3 bases are TGTGCCAGCAGCCAAGATTTCGGGGGGCTCTACACCGGGGAGCTGTTTTTT. Protein: CASSQDFGGLYTGELFF.